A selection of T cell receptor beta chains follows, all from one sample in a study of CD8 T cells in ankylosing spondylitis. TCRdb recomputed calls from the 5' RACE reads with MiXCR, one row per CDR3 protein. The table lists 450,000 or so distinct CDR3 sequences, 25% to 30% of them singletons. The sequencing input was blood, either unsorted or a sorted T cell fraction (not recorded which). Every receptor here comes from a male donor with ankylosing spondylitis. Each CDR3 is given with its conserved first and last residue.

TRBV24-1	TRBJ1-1	CATSDDRVGGTEAFF
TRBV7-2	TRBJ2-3	CASSRRTGSTDTQYF
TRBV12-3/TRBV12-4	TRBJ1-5	CASSPRIWEPQHF
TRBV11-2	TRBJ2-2	CASTTGLLAGELFF
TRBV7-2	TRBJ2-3	CASSQGGRGTDTQYF
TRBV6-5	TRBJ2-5	CASSSQGGEETQYF
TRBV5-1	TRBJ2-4	CASSFGGGEGDIQYF
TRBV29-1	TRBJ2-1	CSVEFGDEQFF
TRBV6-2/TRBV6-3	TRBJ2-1	CASSYGGANSYNEQFF
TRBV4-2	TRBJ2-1	CASSLSGIYEQFF
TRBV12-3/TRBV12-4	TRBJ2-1	CASSFGTSGRSYNEQFF
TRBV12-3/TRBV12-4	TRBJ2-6	CASSFRDAGANVLTF
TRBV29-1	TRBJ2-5	CSVGSGTGVETQYF
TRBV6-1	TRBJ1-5	CASSARQLNSNQPQHF
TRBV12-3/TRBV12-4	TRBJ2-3	CASRRTSESTDTQYF
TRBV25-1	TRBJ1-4	CASSEPGTATEKLFF
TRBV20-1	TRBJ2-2	CSAHQGNTGELFF